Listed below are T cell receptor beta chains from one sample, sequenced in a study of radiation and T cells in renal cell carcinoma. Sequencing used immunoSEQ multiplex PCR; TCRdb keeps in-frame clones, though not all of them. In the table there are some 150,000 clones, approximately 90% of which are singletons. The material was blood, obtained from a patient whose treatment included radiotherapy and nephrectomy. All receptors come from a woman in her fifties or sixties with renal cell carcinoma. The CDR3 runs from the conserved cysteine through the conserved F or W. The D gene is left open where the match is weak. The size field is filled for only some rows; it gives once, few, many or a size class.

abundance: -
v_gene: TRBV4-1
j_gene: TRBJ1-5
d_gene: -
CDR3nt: TGCGCCAGCAGCCAAGTGTTGGGCGCGATCGGCAATCAGCCCCAGCATTTT
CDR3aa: CASSQVLGAIGNQPQHF

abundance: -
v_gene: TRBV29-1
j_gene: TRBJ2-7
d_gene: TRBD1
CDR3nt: TGCAGCGTGGAAAGGACAGGGGGGGACGAGCAGTACTTC
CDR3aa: CSVERTGGDEQYF

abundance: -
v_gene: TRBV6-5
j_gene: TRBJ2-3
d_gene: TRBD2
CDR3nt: TGTGCCAGCAGTTACGGGGCGGGGGGGAGCGCAGATACGCAGTATTTT
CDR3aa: CASSYGAGGSADTQYF

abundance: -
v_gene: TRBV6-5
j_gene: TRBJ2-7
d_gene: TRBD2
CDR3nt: TGTGCCAGCAGTGGGGAGGGTACGTACGAGCAGTACTTC
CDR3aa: CASSGEGTYEQYF

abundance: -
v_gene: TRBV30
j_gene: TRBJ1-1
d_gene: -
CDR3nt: TGTGCCTGGAGTGTTACAGAGAACACTGAAGCTTTCTTT
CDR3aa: CAWSVTENTEAFF

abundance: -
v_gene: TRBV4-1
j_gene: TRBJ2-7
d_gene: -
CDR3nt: TGCGCCAGCAGCCAAAAAACTCGGACTTCCTTATACGAGCAGTACTTC
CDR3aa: CASSQKTRTSLYEQYF

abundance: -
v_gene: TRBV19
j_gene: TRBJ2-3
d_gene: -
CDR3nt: TGTGCCAGTAGTTCCCCGCGGGGGCATCCCACAGATACGCAGTATTTT
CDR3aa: CASSSPRGHPTDTQYF

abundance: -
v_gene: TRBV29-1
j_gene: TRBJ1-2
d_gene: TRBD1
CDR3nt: TGCAGCGTTGGGAGAACAGGGGCCCCACCTGGCTACACCTTC
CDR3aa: CSVGRTGAPPGYTF

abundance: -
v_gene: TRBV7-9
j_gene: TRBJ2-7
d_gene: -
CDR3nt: TGTGCCAGCAGCTTAGGCGGGGGCAGGGAGAGGAGTCCGTACTTC
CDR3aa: CASSLGGGRERSPYF

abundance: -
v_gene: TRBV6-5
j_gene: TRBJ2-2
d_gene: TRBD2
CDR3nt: TGTGCCAGCAGTTACAGGCTAGCGGGGTATCCCGGGGAGCTGTTTTTT
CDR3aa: CASSYRLAGYPGELFF

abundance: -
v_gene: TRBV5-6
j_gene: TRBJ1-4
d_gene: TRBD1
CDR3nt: TGTGCCAGCAGCTTGGACAGGGGATGGGAAAAACTGTTTTTT
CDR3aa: CASSLDRGWEKLFF

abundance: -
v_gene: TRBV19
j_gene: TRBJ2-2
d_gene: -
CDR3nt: TGTGCCAGTAGACCGGACCCGAACACCGGGGAGCTGTTTTTT
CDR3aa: CASRPDPNTGELFF

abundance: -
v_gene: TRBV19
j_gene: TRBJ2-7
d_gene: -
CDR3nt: TGTGCCAGTAGTAAAAGAATCTCCCACGAGCAGTACTTC
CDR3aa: CASSKRISHEQYF

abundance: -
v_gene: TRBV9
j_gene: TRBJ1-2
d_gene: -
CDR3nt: TGTGCCAGCAGCGTTGATCAGGGATCCCCCAACTATGGCTACACCTTC
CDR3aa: CASSVDQGSPNYGYTF

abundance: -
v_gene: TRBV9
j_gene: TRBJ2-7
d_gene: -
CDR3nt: TGTGCCAGCAGCGGATTGCGGGCCTACGAGCAGTACTTC
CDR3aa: CASSGLRAYEQYF

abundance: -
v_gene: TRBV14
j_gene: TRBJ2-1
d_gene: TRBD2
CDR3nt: TGTGCCAGCAGCCAAGTCACGGCGGGGGGGCAGAATGAGCAGTTCTTC
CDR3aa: CASSQVTAGGQNEQFF

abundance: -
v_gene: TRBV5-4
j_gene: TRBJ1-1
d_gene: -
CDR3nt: TGTGCCAGCAGCCCGGTAGGCAAGCATAACACTGAAGCTTTCTTT
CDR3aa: CASSPVGKHNTEAFF

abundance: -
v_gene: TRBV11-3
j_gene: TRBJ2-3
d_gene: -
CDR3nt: TGTGCCAGCAGCTCCGCACGGACTAGCACAGATACGCAGTATTTT
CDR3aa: CASSSARTSTDTQYF

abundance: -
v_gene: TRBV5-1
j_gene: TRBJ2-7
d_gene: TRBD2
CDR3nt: TGCGCCAGCAGCGTAAGCGGGGGGGCCTACGAGCAGTACTTC
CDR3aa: CASSVSGGAYEQYF

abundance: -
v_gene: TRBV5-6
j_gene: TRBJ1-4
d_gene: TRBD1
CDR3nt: TGTGCCAGCAGCTTGGATCTCGACAGGGGGCGGGAAAAACTGTTTTTT
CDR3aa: CASSLDLDRGREKLFF

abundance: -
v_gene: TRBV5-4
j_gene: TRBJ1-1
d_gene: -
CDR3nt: TGTGCCAGCAGCTTGCTTCAGGGTAACACTGAAGCTTTCTTT
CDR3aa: CASSLLQGNTEAFF

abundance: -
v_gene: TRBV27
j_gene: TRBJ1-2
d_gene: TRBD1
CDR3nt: TGTGCCAGCAGTTTTCTCCCGGGACAGGGTGGCTACACCTTC
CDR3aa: CASSFLPGQGGYTF

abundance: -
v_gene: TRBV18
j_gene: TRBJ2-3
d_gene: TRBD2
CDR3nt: TGTGCCAGCTCACCACCGTTAAGCGGGGGTCAAGATACGCAGTATTTT
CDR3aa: CASSPPLSGGQDTQYF

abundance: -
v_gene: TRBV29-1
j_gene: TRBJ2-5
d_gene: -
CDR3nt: TGCAGCGTTGAAGGAGAGACCCAGTACTTC
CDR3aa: CSVEGETQYF

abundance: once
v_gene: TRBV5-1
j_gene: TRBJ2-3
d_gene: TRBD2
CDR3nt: TGCGCCAGCAGCTCGGGACTAGCGGGGGAGGCAGATACGCAGTATTTT
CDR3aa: CASSSGLAGEADTQYF

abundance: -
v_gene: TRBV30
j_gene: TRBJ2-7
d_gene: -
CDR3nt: TGTGCCTGGAGGAAGGCAGCCTACGAGCAGTACTTC
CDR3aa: CAWRKAAYEQYF

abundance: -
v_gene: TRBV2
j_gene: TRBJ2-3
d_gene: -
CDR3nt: TGTGCCAGCAGTGACCGGCCTTTAGGGACAGATACGCAGTATTTT
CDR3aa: CASSDRPLGTDTQYF

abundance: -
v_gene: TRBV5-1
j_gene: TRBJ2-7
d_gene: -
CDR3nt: TGCGCCAGCAGGCCCGCCGGTTCCTACGAGCAGTACTTC
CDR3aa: CASRPAGSYEQYF

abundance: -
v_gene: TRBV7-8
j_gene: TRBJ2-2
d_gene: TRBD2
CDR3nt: TGTGCCAGCAGCTTAGCGCGGACTAGCGGGAAAAACACCGGGGAGCTGTTTTTT
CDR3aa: CASSLARTSGKNTGELFF

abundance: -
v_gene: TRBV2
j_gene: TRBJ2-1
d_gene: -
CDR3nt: TGTGCCAGCAGGGAGGGGGGCCCCTACAATGAGCAGTTCTTC
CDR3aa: CASREGGPYNEQFF

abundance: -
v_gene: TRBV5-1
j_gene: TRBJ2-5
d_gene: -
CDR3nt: TGCGCCAGCAGCCCGGGAATGTGGATCCAAGAGACCCAGTACTTC
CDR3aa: CASSPGMWIQETQYF

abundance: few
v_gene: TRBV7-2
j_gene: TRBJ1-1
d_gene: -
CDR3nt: TGTGCCAGCAGTTTTGCCCTGAACACTGAAGCTTTCTTT
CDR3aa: CASSFALNTEAFF

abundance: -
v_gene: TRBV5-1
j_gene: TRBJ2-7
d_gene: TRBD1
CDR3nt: TGCGCCAGCAGCCGGGACAGGCCGGACGAGCAGTACTTC
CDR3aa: CASSRDRPDEQYF